These 20 T cell receptor beta chains share one sample of origin, sequenced in a study of blood T cell repertoires in COVID-19. The data were produced by immunoSEQ multiplex PCR, yet TCRdb's version contains in-frame clones alone and is incomplete. The sample records roughly 150,000 clones, 83% being singletons. The sequencing input was peripheral blood. The receptors here all came from a woman between 65 and 79 years old who had recovered from COVID-19.

The rearrangement links TRBV19 to TRBJ1-2; 9 bases are shared with TRBD1. V lost 3 bases to trimming and J lost 4 bases; unmatched junction nucleotides: 3. The germline V gene has CDR1 LNHDA and CDR2 SQIVND (reference sequence). The CDR3 loop spans 14 amino acids. The CDR3 loop reads CASSIRTGVYGYTF. CDR3 nucleotide sequence: TGTGCCAGTAGTATTCGGACAGGGGTCTATGGCTACACCTTC.

The chain uses TRBV29-1 and TRBJ2-3; weak D call: TRBD1 (6 bases). The CDR3 spans 14 residues. V was cut by 6 bases and J by 2 bases, with 15 bases left in between. Germline values: CDR1 SQVTM, CDR2 ANQGSEA. CDR3 amino acids: CSVGPRTATDTQYF. DNA of the CDR3: TGCAGCGTAGGTCCAAGGACAGCCACAGATACGCAGTATTTT.

The rearrangement joins TRBV18 to TRBJ2-1; possible D gene TRBD2, 5 bases. The V end was cut by 5 bases, the J end by 8 bases, with 13 bases between. Germline CDR1 and CDR2: KGHSH and LQKENI. The CDR3 covers 13 residues. The DNA of the CDR3 is TGTGCCAGCTCAAGAACTAGAGTCCATGAGCAGTTCTTC. Its protein is CASSRTRVHEQFF.

Note on this clone: Distinct nucleotide sequences in the sample also encode this CDR3. This sequence joins TRBV5-1 and TRBJ1-1; D may be TRBD1 (5 bases). CDR3 length: 13 residues. Germline V CDR1 and CDR2: SGHRS, YFSETQ. Deletions cut 1 base from V and 5 bases from J, with 9 bases between. CDR3 DNA: TGCGCCAGCAGCTTGCAGGGTGGGACTGAAGCTTTCTTT. Protein product: CASSLQGGTEAFF.

V is TRBV4-3 and J is TRBJ2-3, with a weak D call TRBD2 (6 bases). Germline V gene data show CDR1 as LGHNA and CDR2 as YSLEER. V lost 8 bases and J lost 1, with 13 bases in between. The CDR3 is 14 residues long. The CDR3, as DNA: TGCGCCAGCGCGCGGGTAGCGGGCACAGATACGCAGTATTTT. This encodes CASARVAGTDTQYF.

This sequence joins TRBV14 and TRBJ2-5, with D perhaps matching TRBD1 (6 bases). Germline V gene data show CDR1 as SGHDN and CDR2 as FVKESK. The CDR3 spans 15 residues. Between the trimmed V and J ends, which lost 0 bases and 5 bases, there was a span of 13 bases. The CDR3 loop reads CASSQDSGTMETQYF. CDR3 DNA sequence: TGTGCCAGCAGCCAAGATTCCGGGACAATGGAGACCCAGTACTTC.

The chain is built from TRBV18 and TRBJ2-1, with 8 bases that match TRBD2. V was clipped by 6 bases and J by 9 bases; unmatched bases: 13. The CDR3 totals 15 residues. Germline CDR1 reads KGHSH; CDR2 reads LQKENI. Here the CDR3 DNA reads TGTGCCAGCTCCCCCCCGAGCGGGAGAGGAGGTGAGCAGTTCTTC. It encodes CASSPPSGRGGEQFF.

This CDR3 reads CASSSRGLLPYEQYF. The CDR3 nucleotides read TGTGCCAGCAGCTCCAGGGGCCTCCTCCCCTACGAGCAGTACTTC. This chain joins TRBV7-2 and TRBJ2-7, with D possibly being TRBD1 (6 bases). The CDR3 loop spans 15 amino acids. CDR1 SGHTA and CDR2 FQGNSA come from the germline V gene. The V end lost 4 bases, the J end lost 2 bases, and 15 bases lay between the germline ends.

This clone was seen many times. The V gene is TRBV21-1, the J gene TRBJ1-4. TRBV21-1 is a pseudogene. The CDR3 extends over 14 amino acids. CDR3 protein: CASSVAGRGEKLFF. CDR3 nucleotide sequence: TGTGCCAGCAGCGTCGCGGGGAGGGGTGAAAAACTGTTTTTT.

The rearrangement links TRBV7-3 to TRBJ2-1; the D gene is possibly TRBD1 (5 bases). The CDR3 spans 15 residues. V was shortened by 0 bases and J by 6 bases, with 12 bases between the two germline ends. The germline V gene encodes CDR1 SGHTA and CDR2 FQGTGA. The DNA for the CDR3 is TGTGCCAGCAGCTTAACCGCCAACAGGCCCAATGAGCAGTTCTTC. The encoded protein is CASSLTANRPNEQFF. Full variable domain (outside the CDR3, taken from reference TRBV7-3 and TRBJ2-1): GAGVSQTPSNKVTEKGKYVELRCDPISGHTALYWYRQSLGQGPEFLIYFQGTGAADDSGLPNDRFFAVRPEGSVSTLKIQRTERGDSAVYLCASSLTANRPNEQFFGPGTRLTVL.

The chain couples TRBV6-5 to TRBJ1-2, with TRBD1 as a possible D gene (5 bases). The CDR3 runs to 12 residues. V lost 8 bases and J lost 5, with 12 bases in between. Per the germline V gene, CDR1 is MNHEY and CDR2 is SVGAGI. The CDR3 spells CASRRTPYGYTF. The CDR3, as DNA: TGTGCCAGCCGAAGGACACCTTATGGCTACACCTTC.

The rearrangement uses TRBV18 and TRBJ2-3; perhaps TRBD1 as D (5 bases). The CDR3 is 17 amino acids. Germline V CDR1 and CDR2: KGHSH, LQKENI. Trimming cost V 4 bases and J 1 base, with 18 bases left between them. CDR3 in amino acids: CASSLMQGGAGTDTQYF. Written as DNA, the CDR3 is TGTGCCAGCTCACTCATGCAGGGCGGAGCTGGCACAGATACGCAGTATTTT. The variable domain in full, completed from reference TRBV18 and TRBJ2-3, reads NAGVMQNPRHLVRRRGQEARLRCSPMKGHSHVYWYRQLPEEGLKFMVYLQKENIIDESGMPKERFSAEFPKEGPSILRIQQVVRGDSAAYFCASSLMQGGAGTDTQYFGPGTRLTVL.

The chain links TRBV27 to TRBJ2-7; 9 bases are a match to TRBD1. Germline V gives CDR1 MNHEY, CDR2 SMNVEV (reference sequence). This CDR3 comprises 14 residues. Trimming removed 7 bases from V and 4 bases from J; junction bases left unmatched: 8. The CDR3 coding sequence is TGTGCCAGCAAAGTCCGGGACAGGGTGTACGAGCAGTACTTC. It translates to CASKVRDRVYEQYF.

This chain links TRBV3-1 (or the pseudogene TRBV3-2) with TRBJ2-7; D uncertain. V dropped 1 base and J dropped 4 bases, with 8 bases sitting between them. Germline CDR1 LGHDT, CDR2 YNNKEL (reference sequence). The CDR3 totals 13 residues. The CDR3 DNA reads TGTGCCAGCAGCCAAGGCCACCTATACGAGCAGTACTTC. Amino acids: CASSQGHLYEQYF.

The chain combines TRBV20-1 with TRBJ2-1; 13 bases agree with TRBD2. Trimming cost V 3 bases and J 4 bases; bases outside gene matches: 9. The CDR3 extends over 17 amino acids. The germline gives CDR1 DFQATT, CDR2 SNEGSKA (reference sequence). The CDR3 nucleotides read TGCAGTGCTAGTTTCCCCCGGACTAGCGGGGGATACAATGAGCAGTTCTTC. Translated, it gives CSASFPRTSGGYNEQFF.

CDR3 DNA sequence: TGTGCCAGCAGCACGACAGGGGGAAACACCATATATTTT. It yields the protein CASSTTGGNTIYF. The V call is TRBV7-3, the J call TRBJ1-3; 7 bases line up with TRBD1. V dropped 5 bases and J dropped 4; count of bases not matched to a gene: 2. Germline V gene data show CDR1 as SGHTA and CDR2 as FQGTGA. CDR3 length equals 13 residues.

The chain is built from TRBV5-4 and TRBJ1-5; 10 bases match TRBD1. The J segment lost 4 bases and the V segment lost 4 bases, leaving 2 bases of the junction unmatched. The CDR3 spans 14 residues. CDR1 and CDR2 from the germline V gene are SGHNT and YYREEE (reference sequence). The CDR3 loop reads CASSTGQGNQPQHF. The CDR3 DNA reads as TGTGCCAGCAGCACGGGACAGGGGAATCAGCCCCAGCATTTT.

This chain joins TRBV19 and TRBJ1-1, with no clear D. The CDR3 is 13 residues long. CDR1 is LNHDA, CDR2 SQIVND, per germline (reference sequence). V shed 1 base and J shed 3 bases, with 6 bases lying between them. The CDR3 nucleotides are TGTGCCAGTAGTATAGGAGGGTACACTGAAGCTTTCTTT. This codes for CASSIGGYTEAFF.

Worth noting for this clone: This sample also contains other DNA sequences that code for the same CDR3. This chain links TRBV9 with TRBJ1-1; no clear D gene. The CDR3 is 13 residues long. Germline V lookup: CDR1 SGDLS, CDR2 YYNGEE. V lost 0 bases and J 0 bases, leaving 3 bases between the germline ends. The CDR3 spells CASSVAVNTEAFF. The CDR3 DNA reads as TGTGCCAGCAGCGTAGCAGTGAACACTGAAGCTTTCTTT.

The chain links TRBV6-5 to TRBJ2-7; D might be TRBD2 (5 bases). V lost 6 bases and J lost 3, with 12 bases in between. In germline, CDR1 is MNHEY, CDR2 SVGAGI. The CDR3 has 13 amino acids. CDR3: CASSRKEGYEQYF. The CDR3 nucleotides are TGTGCCAGCAGCCGAAAAGAGGGCTACGAGCAGTACTTC.